The source of this T cell receptor beta chain is a study of tissue T cells after allogeneic stem cell transplantation. The study, taken as a whole, reports: Limitations included a small, clinically heterogeneous cohort and limited sampling depth.

Trimming cost V 2 bases and J 7 bases, with 9 bases left between them. Germline V lookup: CDR1 SGHVS, CDR2 FNYEAQ. The CDR3 runs 13 residues. Generated by immunoSEQ multiplex PCR, the TCRdb table keeps only in-frame clones and is missing some. This sample has some 1,500 clones; roughly four fifths occur once, and the top ten carry 12%. This clone was observed a handful of times. Its specificity is unknown. This sequence joins TRBV7-6 and TRBJ1-5; D ambiguous. This receptor was obtained from a woman aged 18-50 years with breast cancer. The input for sequencing was esophagus tissue, taken at autopsy. The CDR3 is CASSLLVGQPQHF. CDR3 DNA: TGTGCCAGCAGCTTATTAGTTGGCCAGCCCCAGCATTTT.